The sequence of this T cell receptor (beta chain) was determined in a study of cytomegalovirus exposure and HLA in healthy donors. Study summary: Earlier work reported 95 million to 130 million unique TCR beta sequences from 170 million or so T cells. Whole-study findings and limits: Presence/absence analyses assumed roughly uniform sequencing depth across donors, which may not hold. For cytomegalovirus status, the classifier reportedly gave diagnoses with high specificity and sensitivity. When analyzed later, a missense DCLRE1C variant was found to be linked to TCR beta V- and J-gene trimming.

Germline V gene lookup returns CDR1 SNHLY and CDR2 FYNNEI. The CDR3 runs 14 residues. V lost 7 bases and J lost 4; bases outside the gene matches: 6. Note on this clone: Its antigen is currently unknown.

Primers included in the PCR were 60 Vbeta and 13 Jbeta primers. Profiling relied on immunoSEQ multiplex PCR, and the TCRdb table lists in-frame clones only, not all of them. Of 110,000 or so clones detected, approximately 84% appear once; the ten largest clones hold approximately 5.6%. The TCR was taken from a male donor in good health and CMV-seronegative. The chain uses TRBV2 and TRBJ2-1; 8 nucleotides match TRBD2. Specimen: PBMCs. CDR3 DNA sequence: TGTGCCAGCACCTCGGGACTAGTGTACAATGAGCAGTTCTTC. It is translated as CASTSGLVYNEQFF.